These T cell receptor beta chains were read from a single sample in a study of blood T cell repertoires in COVID-19. Produced via immunoSEQ multiplex PCR; TCRdb's table is partial and in-frame only. The sample holds a few hundred thousand clones, approximately 80% seen once. Sequencing was done on a sample of PBMCs or T cells enriched from blood (not recorded which). The receptor set was obtained from a woman aged 40-49 years with acute COVID-19. The CDR3 runs from the conserved cysteine through the conserved F or W. The D gene is left open where the match is weak. Rows give clone size only sometimes, using once, few, many, or a class for an expanded clone.

J: TRBJ2-5
D: NA
size: NA
V: TRBV27
length: 13
CDR3: CASSLRGHETQYF
DNA: TGTGCCAGCAGTTTAAGGGGACACGAGACCCAGTACTTC

J: TRBJ2-4
D: TRBD1
size: NA
V: TRBV5-1
length: 18
CDR3: CASSLDGRGSGHVDIQYF
DNA: TGCGCCAGCAGCTTGGATGGCAGGGGGAGTGGTCACGTCGACATTCAGTACTTC

J: TRBJ1-5
D: TRBD1
size: NA
V: TRBV6-5
length: 15
CDR3: CASRNRGPSNQPQHF
DNA: TGTGCCAGCAGGAACAGGGGTCCAAGCAATCAGCCCCAGCATTTT

J: TRBJ2-1
D: NA
size: NA
V: TRBV7-3
length: 14
CDR3: CASSPTGGNNEQFF
DNA: TGTGCCAGCAGTCCGACCGGGGGTAACAATGAGCAGTTCTTC

J: TRBJ1-5
D: TRBD1
size: NA
V: TRBV19
length: 21
CDR3: CASSNLQTGGFLLPIRQPQHF
DNA: TGTGCCAGTAGTAACCTCCAGACAGGGGGCTTTCTTCTCCCGATTAGACAGCCCCAGCATTTT

J: TRBJ2-2
D: NA
size: once
V: TRBV7-6
length: 13
CDR3: CASSRDSAGELFF
DNA: TGTGCCAGCAGCCGAGACAGCGCCGGGGAGCTGTTTTTT

J: TRBJ2-5
D: TRBD2
size: NA
V: TRBV7-9
length: 15
CDR3: CAMPPGAGDRETQYF
DNA: TGTGCCATGCCCCCGGGAGCGGGGGACCGGGAGACCCAGTACTTC

J: TRBJ1-2
D: NA
size: NA
V: TRBV6-4
length: 13
CDR3: CASSDRGRGGYTF
DNA: TGTGCCAGCAGTGACAGGGGGAGAGGTGGCTACACCTTC

J: TRBJ1-4
D: TRBD1
size: NA
V: TRBV19
length: 17
CDR3: CASSSPRNRGLGEKLFF
DNA: TGTGCCAGTAGTTCCCCCCGGAACAGGGGGCTTGGTGAAAAACTGTTTTTT

J: TRBJ1-1
D: NA
size: many
V: TRBV2
length: 15
CDR3: CASSSRQFLNTEAFF
DNA: TGTGCCAGCAGTAGCCGACAGTTCCTCAACACTGAAGCTTTCTTT

J: TRBJ2-1
D: NA
size: NA
V: TRBV5-4
length: 15
CDR3: CASTEGISSYNEQFF
DNA: TGTGCCAGCACCGAGGGTATTAGCTCCTACAATGAGCAGTTCTTC

J: TRBJ2-5
D: TRBD1
size: NA
V: TRBV14
length: 15
CDR3: CASSRDSGGSKTQYF
DNA: TGTGCCAGCAGCCGAGACTCAGGGGGAAGTAAGACCCAGTACTTC

J: TRBJ1-4
D: NA
size: NA
V: TRBV7-6
length: 13
CDR3: CASSGRTGEKLFF
DNA: TGTGCCAGCAGCGGGCGAACGGGAGAAAAACTGTTTTTT

J: TRBJ1-2
D: NA
size: NA
V: TRBV28
length: 15
CDR3: CASNPPAGQLYGYTF
DNA: TGTGCCAGCAACCCACCTGCAGGACAGTTGTATGGCTACACCTTC

J: TRBJ1-4
D: NA
size: NA
V: TRBV4-1
length: 16
CDR3: CASSQGPKGIGEKLFF
DNA: TGCGCCAGCAGCCAGGGCCCTAAGGGGATAGGAGAAAAACTGTTTTTT

J: TRBJ1-2
D: NA
size: NA
V: TRBV27
length: 13
CDR3: CASSWSANYGYTF
DNA: TGTGCCAGCAGTTGGTCAGCTAACTATGGCTACACCTTC

J: TRBJ2-3
D: NA
size: NA
V: TRBV5-6
length: 14
CDR3: CASSFGSAADTQYF
DNA: TGTGCCAGCAGCTTTGGTAGCGCCGCAGATACGCAGTATTTT

J: TRBJ1-2
D: TRBD1
size: NA
V: TRBV12-3/TRBV12-4
length: 13
CDR3: CASSSDRGLSYTF
DNA: TGTGCCAGCAGCTCGGACAGGGGGCTTAGCTACACCTTC

J: TRBJ2-2
D: TRBD1
size: NA
V: TRBV5-1
length: 16
CDR3: CASSERTGVGTGELFF
DNA: TGCGCCAGCAGCGAACGGACAGGGGTTGGAACCGGGGAGCTGTTTTTT

J: TRBJ1-5
D: TRBD1
size: NA
V: TRBV19
length: 15
CDR3: CASRSTGISNQPQHF
DNA: TGTGCCAGTAGATCGACAGGGATTAGCAATCAGCCCCAGCATTTT

J: TRBJ1-6
D: NA
size: NA
V: TRBV11-3
length: 10
CDR3: CGSSVGPLHF
DNA: TGTGGGAGTTCCGTTGGACCCCTCCACTTT

J: TRBJ2-5
D: TRBD1
size: NA
V: TRBV7-2
length: 15
CDR3: CASSPRDRGQETQYF
DNA: TGTGCCAGCAGCCCCCGGGACAGGGGACAAGAGACCCAGTACTTC

J: TRBJ2-3
D: TRBD2
size: NA
V: TRBV3-1/TRBV3-2
length: 16
CDR3: CASSRYSGGAPDTQYF
DNA: TGTGCCAGCAGCCGGTATAGCGGGGGGGCTCCAGATACGCAGTATTTT

J: TRBJ1-2
D: TRBD1
size: NA
V: TRBV5-5
length: 15
CDR3: CASSAGDRGFYGYTF
DNA: TGTGCCAGCAGCGCCGGGGACAGGGGATTCTATGGCTACACCTTC

J: TRBJ2-1
D: TRBD2
size: NA
V: TRBV9
length: 18
CDR3: CASSPGLAGDASYNEQFF
DNA: TGTGCCAGCAGCCCCGGACTAGCGGGAGATGCCTCCTACAATGAGCAGTTCTTC

J: TRBJ1-1
D: TRBD1
size: NA
V: TRBV9
length: 16
CDR3: CASSVSSRQGQGEAFF
DNA: TGTGCCAGCAGCGTTAGTAGTCGACAGGGGCAGGGTGAAGCTTTCTTT

J: TRBJ1-1
D: NA
size: once
V: TRBV19
length: 11
CDR3: CASRRQEEAFF
DNA: TGTGCCAGTAGAAGACAGGAAGAAGCTTTCTTT

J: TRBJ2-5
D: TRBD2
size: NA
V: TRBV9
length: 17
CDR3: CASSVGGGRGAQETQYF
DNA: TGTGCCAGCAGCGTAGGGGGAGGGCGGGGTGCTCAAGAGACCCAGTACTTC

J: TRBJ1-3
D: NA
size: NA
V: TRBV9
length: 15
CDR3: CASSVGRFSGNTIYF
DNA: TGTGCCAGCAGCGTAGGGCGGTTCTCTGGAAACACCATATATTTT

J: TRBJ2-3
D: NA
size: NA
V: TRBV11-2
length: 16
CDR3: CASSLGSQGRADTQYF
DNA: TGTGCCAGCAGCTTAGGATCACAGGGAAGAGCAGATACGCAGTATTTT

J: TRBJ2-3
D: NA
size: NA
V: TRBV11-3
length: 15
CDR3: CASSLGGGSTDTQYF
DNA: TGTGCCAGCAGCTTAGGGGGAGGTAGCACAGATACGCAGTATTTT

J: TRBJ2-2
D: TRBD1
size: NA
V: TRBV15
length: 16
CDR3: CATSQGGRAATGELFF
DNA: TGTGCCACCTCTCAAGGGGGCAGGGCGGCCACCGGGGAGCTGTTTTTT

J: TRBJ2-5
D: TRBD2
size: NA
V: TRBV28
length: 16
CDR3: CASRLLAGGPGETQYF
DNA: TGTGCCAGCAGACTCCTAGCGGGAGGGCCGGGGGAGACCCAGTACTTC

J: TRBJ1-1
D: NA
size: NA
V: TRBV18
length: 15
CDR3: CASSPYAAVDTEAFF
DNA: TGTGCCAGCTCACCATACGCAGCGGTGGACACTGAAGCTTTCTTT

J: TRBJ2-1
D: NA
size: NA
V: TRBV10-1
length: 16
CDR3: CASVYILGQRYNEQFF
DNA: TGCGCCAGCGTTTATATACTTGGACAGAGGTACAATGAGCAGTTCTTC

J: TRBJ2-2
D: TRBD1
size: NA
V: TRBV6-4
length: 16
CDR3: CASSDSRQGNTGELFF
DNA: TGTGCCAGCAGTGACTCGAGACAGGGTAACACCGGGGAGCTGTTTTTT

J: TRBJ2-7
D: NA
size: NA
V: TRBV28
length: 14
CDR3: CASSLYQFSYEQYF
DNA: TGTGCCAGCAGCCTGTATCAGTTCTCCTACGAGCAGTACTTC

J: TRBJ1-1
D: NA
size: once
V: TRBV6-5
length: 15
CDR3: CASSYIGRGHTEAFF
DNA: TGTGCCAGCAGTTACATCGGAAGGGGCCACACTGAAGCTTTCTTT

J: TRBJ2-5
D: NA
size: NA
V: TRBV27
length: 15
CDR3: CASSLRYRAQETQYF
DNA: TGTGCCAGCAGTTTAAGGTACAGGGCCCAAGAGACCCAGTACTTC

J: TRBJ1-5
D: TRBD1
size: few
V: TRBV28
length: 16
CDR3: CASSPRTGASNQPQHF
DNA: TGTGCCAGCAGCCCGCGGACAGGGGCCTCCAATCAGCCCCAGCATTTT